This is a list of T cell receptor beta chains from one sample in a study of tumor-infiltrating lymphocytes in primary liver carcinoma. TCRdb fed the multiplex PCR reads into MiXCR, producing one record per CDR3 protein. This sample has about 330,000 distinct CDR3 sequences; roughly 61% occur once, and the top ten carry 5% to 6.5%. Sample: peripheral blood. The source of these receptors is a man aged 35 to 55 with primary liver carcinoma and hepatitis B virus infection. CDR3s leave out the opening cysteine and the closing phenylalanine or tryptophan.

CDR3aa	v_gene	len
ASSPWTSGQTDTQY	TRBV28	14
AIRATGTGLSRSSVHSYNEQF	TRBV10-3	21
ASSARQATNEKLF	TRBV4-1	13
ASSPVGPGGEPQH	TRBV6-6	13
ASISTPWTAYERY	TRBV11-2	13
ASNPLAGEEY	TRBV11-2	10
ASTLAGGTDTQY	TRBV19	12
ASSQDGFGETQY	TRBV14	12
ASSFETSGTAEQY	TRBV13	13
ASIPLVDHLGGELF	TRBV11-2	14
ASSPGTGFGEQF	TRBV5-1	12
ASSSVGGMNTGAF	TRBV7-9	13
ASSYSSGTGGHEQY	TRBV6-5	14
ASTGQVRSYEQY	TRBV6-2/TRBV6-3	12
ASSSTRGPVREQF	TRBV4-2	13
ASSPLGQGESDTTY	TRBV4-2	14
ASSSGREVVNEQF	TRBV7-9	13
ASKENRGPGTQY	TRBV2	12
ASSEDRMRSYEQY	TRBV6-1	13
ASSSTSGRAESYEQY	TRBV13	15
ASGRTVTGELF	TRBV5-1	11
ASSLGVGVYNEQF	TRBV11-2	13
AWTPGLARGDTQY	TRBV30	13
ASRRRGANVLT	TRBV5-8	11
ASSTTNWAATACEQF	TRBV21-1	15
ASSLAGDYGYT	TRBV11-3	11
AISEWDTQY	TRBV10-3	9
ASSQEGRLNYGYT	TRBV4-1	13
ASSFDPAGEQC	TRBV11-2	11
ASSTGLAGYYEQF	TRBV5-1	13
AGSRRQGTREQF	TRBV11-1	12
ARSFSHNQPQH	TRBV11-2	11
ASSLETASYT	TRBV5-4	10
ASRQTADTQY	TRBV6-2/TRBV6-3	10
GSSLGSSSYEQY	TRBV11-1	12
ASTRSVATSRVNEQF	TRBV11-2	15
ASSYNLEKQY	TRBV7-9	10
ASSWGAVGMSTEAF	TRBV5-1	14
ASSPTRGNYGYT	TRBV4-1	12
AISSQDYVYT	TRBV11-2	10
ASKVRGGWGEQY	TRBV10-2	12
AISLWGETQY	TRBV11-2	10
VSSQLAVPSTDTQY	TRBV12-3/TRBV12-4	14
ASSQDPSGQAGEQL	TRBV4-3	14
ASGLRRDTYEQY	TRBV12-3/TRBV12-4	12
VSSLASVLRRSGANVLT	TRBV11-2	17
ASSSLTGELF	TRBV5-5	10
ANSRTRGEQETQY	TRBV11-2	13
ASSSPLAGVGDMQY	TRBV5-1	14
ASSLGWARGKETQY	TRBV5-6	14
AISESGRGHNEKLF	TRBV10-3	14
ASSLDGSEYNEQL	TRBV11-2	13
ASRLVSRNYEQY	TRBV11-2	12
ASSRIYDQY	TRBV28	9
ASSSASVLAINIEY	TRBV11-2	14
ASSSDWAGEQY	TRBV5-6	11
ASSPEGYEQY	TRBV6-1	10
ASSQDRHGTTEQY	TRBV4-2	13
AWRGLGLSPLH	TRBV30	11
AISLARGTGREDEQY	TRBV7-9	15